This T cell receptor beta chain comes out of a study of shared clonotypes between healthy human individuals. CDR1 and CDR2 (germline): SNHLY, FYNNEI. This CDR3 spans 13 amino acids. Trimming cost V 6 bases and J 2 bases, with 8 bases left between them. Repertoires were generated with immunoSEQ multiplex PCR, while TCRdb's copy carries only in-frame clones and drops some. The sample has 950,000 to 1,300,000 clones, 65% to 75% seen once; the top ten hold nearly 1.5%. Specimen: memory CD4+ T cells sorted from blood. Described subset: CD45RA-negative fraction. The rearrangement uses TRBV2 and TRBJ1-3; unclear D gene. This sequence was found in a man younger than 35 in good health. The CDR3 DNA follows: TGTGCCAGCAGGCAGAATCCTGGAAACACCATATATTTT. As protein: CASRQNPGNTIYF. The whole variable domain, filled in from reference TRBV2 and TRBJ1-3, reads EPEVTQTPSHQVTQMGQEVILRCVPISNHLYFYWYRQILGQKVEFLVSFYNNEISEKSEIFDDQFSVERPDGSNFTLKIRSTKLEDSAMYFCASRQNPGNTIYFGEGSWLTVV.